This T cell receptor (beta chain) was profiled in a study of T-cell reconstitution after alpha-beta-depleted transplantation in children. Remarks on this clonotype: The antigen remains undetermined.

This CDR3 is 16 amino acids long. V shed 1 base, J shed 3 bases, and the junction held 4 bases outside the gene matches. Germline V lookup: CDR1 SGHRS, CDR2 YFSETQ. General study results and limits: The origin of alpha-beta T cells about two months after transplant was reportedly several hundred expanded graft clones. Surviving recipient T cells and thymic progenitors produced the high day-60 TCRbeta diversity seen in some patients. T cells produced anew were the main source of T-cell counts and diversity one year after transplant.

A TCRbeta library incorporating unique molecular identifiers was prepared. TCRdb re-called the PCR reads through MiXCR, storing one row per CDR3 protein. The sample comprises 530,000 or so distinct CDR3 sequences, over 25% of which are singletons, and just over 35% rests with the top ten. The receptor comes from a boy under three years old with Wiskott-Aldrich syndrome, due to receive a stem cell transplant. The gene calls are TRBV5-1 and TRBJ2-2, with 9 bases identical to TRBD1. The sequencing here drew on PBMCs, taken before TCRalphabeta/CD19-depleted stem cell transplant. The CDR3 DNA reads TGCGCCAGCAGCTTGACAGGGGGCCTACACACCGGGGAGCTGTTTTTT. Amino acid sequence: CASSLTGGLHTGELFF.